The TCR beta chain described here comes from a study of shared clonotypes between healthy human individuals. Overall study results and limits: A few donors held about 4.6% of naive CD4 clonotypes in common. Naive subsets generally had larger estimated richness than memory subsets. An anticipated effect of sequencing depth on clonotype sharing among donors was recognized.

This clone was seen only a few times. The antigen is unknown. The germline V gene has CDR1 MDHEN and CDR2 SYDVKM. V lost 8 bases and J lost 8; bases outside the gene matches: 10. CDR3 length: 13 amino acids. Clones were sequenced by immunoSEQ multiplex PCR, and TCRdb holds only the in-frame ones, with some missing. Among about 680,000 clones listed, roughly 70% were seen once. Sequencing was performed on memory CD4+ T cells sorted from blood. Noted subset: CD45RA-negative fraction. The genes are TRBV28 and TRBJ1-2, with 8 bases identical to TRBD1. This TCR derives from a woman aged 25 to 45 in good health. As DNA, the CDR3 is TGTGCCAGCCACCGACAGGGGTCGACGGGCTACACCTTC. Its translation is CASHRQGSTGYTF.